These 7 T cell receptor beta chains originate from one sample sequenced in a study of T cell changes during pregnancy in multiple sclerosis. Some clones are missing from TCRdb's copy, which holds only in-frame ones; the method was immunoSEQ multiplex PCR. Of 85,000 to 95,000 clones in the sample, 90% to 95% were seen once. This specimen consisted of peripheral blood, obtained after pregnancy. The receptors here all came from a female donor in good health, enrolled as a control in a pregnancy study.

The chain joins TRBV14 to TRBJ1-1; no clear D gene. The CDR3 length is 15 residues. V was pared by 1 base and J by 0 bases, with 9 bases between. In germline, CDR1 is SGHDN, CDR2 FVKESK. Here the CDR3 reads CASSQVSGMNTEAFF. CDR3 bases: TGTGCCAGCAGCCAAGTCTCGGGGATGAACACTGAAGCTTTCTTT.

The chain joins TRBV6-5 to TRBJ2-3; tentatively, D is TRBD1 (7 bases). Germline-derived CDR1 and CDR2 are MNHEY and SVGAGI. Between the trimmed V and J ends, which lost 0 bases and 6 bases, there was a span of 16 bases. This CDR3 contains 16 residues. As DNA, the CDR3 is TGTGCCAGCAGTTACTCAGCCTCAGGGGGGAGGGATACGCAGTATTTT. This sequence encodes CASSYSASGGRDTQYF.

This chain joins TRBV5-6 and TRBJ1-1; unclear D gene. Trimming took 0 bases from V and 4 from J, leaving 19 bases between them. The germline V gene has CDR1 SGHDT and CDR2 YYEEEE. The CDR3 totals 17 residues. The CDR3: CASSLGFLTVTGTEAFF. The DNA for the CDR3 is TGTGCCAGCAGCTTGGGATTTCTAACGGTGACGGGCACTGAAGCTTTCTTT.

The V and J genes are TRBV6-6 and TRBJ1-2; a possible D gene is TRBD1 (6 bases). Trimming pared 4 bases from V and 13 bases from J, leaving 19 bases between. The CDR3 loop spans 13 amino acids. Per the germline V gene, CDR1 is MNHNY and CDR2 is SVGAGI (reference sequence). The CDR3 bases are TGTGCCAGCAGTTCCGGGACAATGAAGGGTGGCACCTTC. Protein: CASSSGTMKGGTF.

This clone was counted only a few times. J is TRBJ2-1 and V is TRBV18, with a possible D match to TRBD1 (6 bases). Per the germline V gene, CDR1 is KGHSH and CDR2 is LQKENI. With 6 bases removed from V and 7 bases from J, the gap between germline ends came to 16 bases. The CDR3 consists of 14 residues. This CDR3 is CASSFRQEVNEQFF. CDR3 in DNA: TGTGCCAGCTCTTTCCGACAGGAGGTTAATGAGCAGTTCTTC.

This sequence joins TRBV19 and TRBJ1-2; 10 bases are shared with TRBD1. Germline loops: CDR1 LNHDA, CDR2 SQIVND (reference sequence). With V trimmed by 8 bases and J by 4 bases, 4 bases remained unmatched. The length of the CDR3 is 13 residues. CDR3 residues: CASWDRGFYGYTF. The DNA for the CDR3 is TGTGCCAGTTGGGACAGGGGCTTCTATGGCTACACCTTC.

CDR3 in DNA: TGTGCCAGCAAGCTACCGGGACAGGGGGACACCTTC. This sequence encodes CASKLPGQGDTF. This chain connects TRBV6-5 to TRBJ1-2, with 11 bases aligning to TRBD1. V lost 7 bases and J lost 12; bases outside the gene matches: 7. This CDR3 comprises 12 residues. Germline V gene data show CDR1 as MNHEY and CDR2 as SVGAGI.